These T cell receptor beta chains were read from a single sample in a study of cytomegalovirus exposure and HLA in healthy donors. Clones were read by immunoSEQ multiplex PCR, and TCRdb kept only the in-frame ones, dropping some. The sample consists of fewer than 200,000 clones, approximately 71% of them appearing once. Sequenced sample: PBMCs. The receptors were sampled from a male donor in good health and CMV-seronegative. CDR3s include the opening cysteine and the closing phenylalanine or tryptophan. A D gene is named only where the DNA matches it firmly. Not every row has a clone size; where given, it reads once, few, many or a size class.

TRBV4-2	TRBD2	TRBJ2-7	NA	TGTGCCAGCAGCCAAGATTTCTCTTCGGCACTAGCGGTGATCTCCTACGAGCAGTACTTC	CASSQDFSSALAVISYEQYF
TRBV5-4	NA	TRBJ2-5	NA	TGTGCCAGCAGCTCGGGGGCGGGGGTATCAGAGACCCAGTACTTC	CASSSGAGVSETQYF
TRBV28	NA	TRBJ1-5	NA	TGTGCCAGCAGTCGACAGTCATATAGCAATCAGCCCCAGCATTTT	CASSRQSYSNQPQHF
TRBV28	NA	TRBJ2-2	NA	TGTGCCAGCAGTTCCGCGAACACCGGGGAGCTGTTTTTT	CASSSANTGELFF
TRBV11-3	TRBD2	TRBJ2-4	NA	TGTGCCAGCAGCTCCCCGGGGGGGCGAGCCAAAAACATTCAGTACTTC	CASSSPGGRAKNIQYF
TRBV4-1	TRBD1	TRBJ1-2	NA	TGCGCCAGCAGCCAAGAGGAGACAGGGGAGAGGGGCTACACCTTC	CASSQEETGERGYTF
TRBV5-4	TRBD1	TRBJ1-4	NA	TGTGCCAGCAGCTTGGACCTGGACAGGGGTTATGAAAAACTGTTTTTT	CASSLDLDRGYEKLFF
TRBV7-9	TRBD1	TRBJ1-4	NA	TGTGCCAGCAGCTTAGGGACAGGGGTTGAAAAACTGTTTTTT	CASSLGTGVEKLFF
TRBV27	NA	TRBJ1-1	NA	TGTGCCAGCAGTTTCCGACCGGGGAACATGAACACTGAAGCTTTCTTT	CASSFRPGNMNTEAFF
TRBV11-2	NA	TRBJ1-3	NA	TGTGCCAGCAGCTTCACAGGCAGCTCTGGAAACACCATATATTTT	CASSFTGSSGNTIYF
TRBV2	TRBD1	TRBJ1-5	NA	TGTGCCAGCAGGAATCGCCGGGACAGGTATCAGCCCCAGCATTTT	CASRNRRDRYQPQHF
TRBV11-2	TRBD2	TRBJ2-3	NA	TGTGCCAGCAGTCGGGGGCTAGCGGGGTCCACAGATACGCAGTATTTT	CASSRGLAGSTDTQYF
TRBV28	NA	TRBJ2-6	NA	TGTGCCAGCAGTTCGGACAGCTCTGGGGCCAACGTCCTGACTTTC	CASSSDSSGANVLTF
TRBV6-5	TRBD1	TRBJ1-2	NA	TGTGCCAGCAGAGGGGGCGTTGGCTATGGCTACACCTTC	CASRGGVGYGYTF
TRBV15	NA	TRBJ2-7	NA	TGTGCCACCAGCAGAGATCGGGGAACCTACGAGCAGTACTTC	CATSRDRGTYEQYF
TRBV5-8	NA	TRBJ2-5	NA	TGTGCCAGCAGCCCCGTCCAAGAGACCCAGTACTTC	CASSPVQETQYF
TRBV13	TRBD2	TRBJ2-1	NA	TGTGCCAGCAGCGCGGGACTACGGAATGAGCAGTTCTTC	CASSAGLRNEQFF
TRBV11-3	TRBD1	TRBJ2-5	NA	TGTGCCAGCAGCTTAGCGGGACAGGGGGCGACCCAGTACTTC	CASSLAGQGATQYF
TRBV4-3	TRBD2	TRBJ2-3	NA	TGCGCCAGCAGTTGGACTAGCACATCCACAGATACGCAGTATTTT	CASSWTSTSTDTQYF
TRBV6-5	TRBD2	TRBJ2-3	NA	TGTGCCAGCAGCCACACTAGCGGAAGCACAGATACGCAGTATTTT	CASSHTSGSTDTQYF
TRBV5-1	TRBD1	TRBJ1-3	few	TGCGCCAGCAGCTTAGGACAGGGAAACGCTGGAAACACCATATATTTT	CASSLGQGNAGNTIYF
TRBV2	NA	TRBJ2-2	NA	TGTGCCAGCAGCCCCAGAGCGACCGGGGAGCTGTTTTTT	CASSPRATGELFF
TRBV7-9	TRBD1	TRBJ1-5	NA	TGTGCCAGCAGCCCAACAGGGGCCGGAGATCAGCCCCAGCATTTT	CASSPTGAGDQPQHF
TRBV19	NA	TRBJ1-5	few	TGTGCCAGTAGTATCGCAGGAGGTCAGCCCCAGCATTTT	CASSIAGGQPQHF
TRBV6-5	NA	TRBJ1-2	few	TGTGCCAGCAGTTACGAGGGTTTAGATGGCTACACCTTC	CASSYEGLDGYTF
TRBV27	TRBD1	TRBJ2-7	NA	TGTGCCAGCAGTTGGGGGACAGGGGTTTCCTACGAGCAGTACTTC	CASSWGTGVSYEQYF
TRBV23-1	NA	TRBJ1-5	NA	TGCGCCAGCAGTCACTCCAATCAGCCCCAGCATTTT	CASSHSNQPQHF
TRBV7-3	NA	TRBJ2-3	NA	TGTGCCAGCAGCTTCGGGTCGAGGGATACGCAGTATTTT	CASSFGSRDTQYF
TRBV25-1	NA	TRBJ1-2	NA	TGTGCCAGCAGTGAATACGGGAAAGCTAACTATGGCTACACCTTC	CASSEYGKANYGYTF
TRBV6-5	TRBD1	TRBJ1-1	NA	TGTGCCAGCAGCTTGACAGGGGGCAAAGCTGAAGCTTTCTTT	CASSLTGGKAEAFF
TRBV5-6	TRBD2	TRBJ2-7	NA	TGTGCCAGCAGCTTGTGGGCAGCGGGGGGCTACGAGCAGTACTTC	CASSLWAAGGYEQYF
TRBV7-3	NA	TRBJ1-1	NA	TGTGCCAGCACCCTGACACCGAACACTGAAGCTTTCTTT	CASTLTPNTEAFF
TRBV7-3	NA	TRBJ2-1	NA	TGTGCCAGCAGCTTAAGGGGGGGGCCCGGCAATGAGCAGTTCTTC	CASSLRGGPGNEQFF
TRBV28	TRBD1	TRBJ1-2	NA	TGTGCCAGCAAGGACAGGGTCTGCGGCTACACCTTC	CASKDRVCGYTF
TRBV28	NA	TRBJ1-5	NA	TGTGCCAGCAGCCGTCGGTTGGCGGAACCATTCAATCAGCCCCAGCATTTT	CASSRRLAEPFNQPQHF
TRBV7-3	TRBD1	TRBJ1-1	once	TGTGCCAGCAGCCCTAGACAGGGGCCTGAAGCTTTCTTT	CASSPRQGPEAFF